This T cell receptor beta chain was captured in a study of T cell changes during pregnancy in multiple sclerosis. Libraries were prepared by immunoSEQ multiplex PCR; TCRdb keeps only in-frame clonotypes and omits some of them. The sample contains fewer than 85,000 clones, roughly 92% of which appear only once. CDR1 MDHEN and CDR2 SYDVKM come from the germline V gene. This CDR3 is 14 amino acids long. Trimming removed 8 bases from V and 6 bases from J; junction bases left unmatched: 11. This TCR was sampled from a female donor with multiple sclerosis, enrolled in a pregnancy study. The starting material was peripheral blood, obtained before pregnancy. The chain uses TRBV28 and TRBJ2-3; TRBD2 matches 7 bases. CDR3 in DNA: TGTGCCAGCCGACTTAGGTCCGGGGGGGATACGCAGTATTTT. Protein: CASRLRSGGDTQYF.